The 14 T cell receptor beta chains in this list originate from one sample, sequenced in a study of technical replicates of blood from a handful of donors. Generated by immunoSEQ multiplex PCR, the TCRdb table keeps only in-frame clones and is missing some. The sample has about 80,000 clones, around 91% seen once. The sequenced material came from T cells isolated from PBMCs. All receptors come from a human donor in good health.

This chain connects TRBV10-3 to TRBJ2-1, with D uncertain. The CDR3 has 14 amino acids. V was clipped by 4 bases and J by 6 bases, with 13 bases between them. Germline CDR1 is ENHRY and CDR2 is SYGVKD. CDR3 nucleotides: TGTGCCATCAGTGCAGATACACGTATCAATGAGCAGTTCTTC. Translating gives CAISADTRINEQFF.

This chain links TRBV7-8 with TRBJ2-7; 8 positions match TRBD1. CDR1 and CDR2 (germline): SGHVS, FQNEAQ. Trimming at V came to 4 bases and at J to 3 bases, leaving 14 bases not matched to a gene. This CDR3 has 17 amino acids. This CDR3 is CASSSKVPGQANYEQYF. In DNA, the CDR3 is TGTGCCAGCAGCTCAAAGGTCCCGGGACAGGCGAACTACGAGCAGTACTTC. Full variable domain (missing parts from reference TRBV7-8 and TRBJ2-7): GAGVSQSPRYKVAKRGQDVALRCDPISGHVSLFWYQQALGQGPEFLTYFQNEAQLDKSGLPSDRFFAERPEGSVSTLKIQRTQQEDSAVYLCASSSKVPGQANYEQYFGPGTRLTVT.

The gene calls are TRBV11-3 and TRBJ2-1, with 7 bases fitting TRBD2. Per the germline V gene, CDR1 is SGHNT and CDR2 is YENEEA. Germline trimming cut 5 bases from V and 4 bases from J; bases unmatched to any gene: 8. This CDR3 region has 15 residues. CDR3 nucleotides: TGTGCCAGCAGCGCCGCTAGCGGTCCTTACAATGAGCAGTTCTTC. It codes for CASSAASGPYNEQFF. Full variable domain (remainder filled in from reference TRBV11-3 and TRBJ2-1): EAGVVQSPRYKIIEKKQPVAFWCNPISGHNTLYWYLQNLGQGPELLIRYENEEAVDDSQLPKDRFSAERLKGVDSTLKIQPAELGDSAVYLCASSAASGPYNEQFFGPGTRLTVL.

This chain uses TRBV19 with TRBJ2-7; D might be TRBD1 (5 bases). The V gene's germline CDR1 is LNHDA and CDR2 SQIVND (reference sequence). V was shortened by 3 bases and J by 2 bases, with 11 bases between the two germline ends. The CDR3 totals 14 residues. The CDR3 sequence is CASSIYRSTYEQYF. In DNA form, the CDR3 reads TGTGCCAGTAGTATCTACAGGTCTACCTACGAGCAGTACTTC.

The V call is TRBV11-2, the J call TRBJ2-1, with D possibly matching TRBD2 (6 bases). CDR3 length: 15 amino acids. The V and J ends lost 2 bases and 2 bases respectively, with 10 bases between them. In germline, CDR1 is SGHAT, CDR2 FQNNGV. The CDR3 bases are TGTGCCAGCAGCTTAAGCGGGCTAACCTACAATGAGCAGTTCTTC. Translated, it gives CASSLSGLTYNEQFF.

This chain links TRBV5-1 with TRBJ2-7; TRBD2 matches at 9 bases. Germline V gene lookup returns CDR1 SGHRS and CDR2 YFSETQ. The ends lost 6 bases at V and 7 bases at J; junction bases unmatched: 11. The CDR3 spans 14 residues. Here the CDR3 reads CASMSPGLAKEQYF. CDR3 nucleotides: TGCGCCAGCATGAGTCCGGGACTAGCAAAGGAGCAGTACTTC. Filled out from reference TRBV5-1 and TRBJ2-7, the complete variable domain reads KAGVTQTPRYLIKTRGQQVTLSCSPISGHRSVSWYQQTPGQGLQFLFEYFSETQRNKGNFPGRFSGRQFSNSRSEMNVSTLELGDSALYLCASMSPGLAKEQYFGPGTRLTVT.

This clone has only one observation. Relative to the germline gene, one junction end is altered; a read error may explain this. This sequence joins TRBV7-7 and TRBJ2-3; tentative D call: TRBD1 (6 bases). Germline CDR1 and CDR2: SSHAT and FNYEAQ (reference sequence). The CDR3 is 15 amino acids. In DNA form, the CDR3 reads TGTGCTAGCAGCCCAGCGGACAGCTTCACAGATACGCAGTATTTT. Its protein is CASSPADSFTDTQYF.

This chain uses TRBV5-6 with TRBJ1-2; TRBD1 agrees at 10 bases. Trimming took 0 bases from V and 3 from J; bases not matched to a gene: 5. Germline loops: CDR1 SGHDT, CDR2 YYEEEE. The CDR3 runs to 16 residues. The CDR3 sequence: CASSLGTGGTYYGYTF. In DNA form, the CDR3 reads TGTGCCAGCAGCTTGGGGACAGGGGGTACCTACTATGGCTACACCTTC.

This clone was observed a handful of times. The chain employs TRBV10-3 and TRBJ1-3, with a tentative D call TRBD1 (5 bases). Germline lookup yields CDR1 ENHRY and CDR2 SYGVKD. CDR3 size: 18 residues. Trimming removed 8 bases from V and 0 bases from J, with 23 bases in between. The CDR3 DNA reads TGTGCCATCCAACAACCTTTTTTGACAGCCAGCTCTGGAAACACCATATATTTT. Amino acids: CAIQQPFLTASSGNTIYF.

The rearrangement links TRBV9 to TRBJ2-3, with a possible D match to TRBD1 (7 bases). CDR3 length equals 17 residues. V was pared by 3 bases and J by 6 bases, with 23 bases between. Germline CDR1 reads SGDLS; CDR2 reads YYNGEE. CDR3 amino acids: CASSATGVGGIWDTQYF. CDR3 DNA sequence: TGTGCCAGCAGCGCAACAGGGGTAGGCGGGATCTGGGATACGCAGTATTTT.

This rearrangement joins TRBV5-4 to TRBJ2-2; D unresolved. There are 13 residues in the CDR3. The V end lost 0 bases, the J end lost 6 bases, and 6 bases lay between the germline ends. Germline V gene sequence: CDR1 SGHNT, CDR2 YYREEE (reference sequence). In DNA, the CDR3 is TGTGCCAGCAGCTTGGACTACCCCGGGGAGCTGTTTTTT. Translating gives CASSLDYPGELFF.

The V and J genes are TRBV5-1 and TRBJ2-7; D is possibly TRBD2 (5 bases). Germline assignment: CDR1 SGHRS and CDR2 YFSETQ. The CDR3 runs 16 residues. With 4 bases removed from V and 7 bases from J, the gap between germline ends came to 24 bases. CDR3 in amino acids: CASSRELGRNVGEQYF. The CDR3 nucleotides are TGCGCCAGCAGCCGGGAATTGGGTCGTAACGTGGGGGAGCAGTACTTC. The full variable domain, its missing parts supplied by reference TRBV5-1 and TRBJ2-7, is KAGVTQTPRYLIKTRGQQVTLSCSPISGHRSVSWYQQTPGQGLQFLFEYFSETQRNKGNFPGRFSGRQFSNSRSEMNVSTLELGDSALYLCASSRELGRNVGEQYFGPGTRLTVT.

The chain recombines TRBV2 with TRBJ1-4; 7 bases fit TRBD1. The CDR3 consists of 12 residues. Germline CDR1 and CDR2: SNHLY and FYNNEI. V shed 4 bases and J 10 bases; nucleotides not matched to a gene: 3. The CDR3 reads CASSADRAKLFF. As DNA, the CDR3 is TGTGCCAGCAGTGCTGACAGGGCAAAACTGTTTTTT.

The chain has TRBV27 and TRBJ2-7; perhaps TRBD2 as D (6 bases). CDR3 length: 15 amino acids. V dropped 5 bases and J dropped 5 bases, with 19 bases sitting between them. The V gene's germline CDR1 is MNHEY and CDR2 SMNVEV (reference sequence). The DNA for the CDR3 is TGTGCCAGCAGTCGGCGAGACCCCGGGAGAAACGAGCAGTACTTC. It codes for CASSRRDPGRNEQYF.